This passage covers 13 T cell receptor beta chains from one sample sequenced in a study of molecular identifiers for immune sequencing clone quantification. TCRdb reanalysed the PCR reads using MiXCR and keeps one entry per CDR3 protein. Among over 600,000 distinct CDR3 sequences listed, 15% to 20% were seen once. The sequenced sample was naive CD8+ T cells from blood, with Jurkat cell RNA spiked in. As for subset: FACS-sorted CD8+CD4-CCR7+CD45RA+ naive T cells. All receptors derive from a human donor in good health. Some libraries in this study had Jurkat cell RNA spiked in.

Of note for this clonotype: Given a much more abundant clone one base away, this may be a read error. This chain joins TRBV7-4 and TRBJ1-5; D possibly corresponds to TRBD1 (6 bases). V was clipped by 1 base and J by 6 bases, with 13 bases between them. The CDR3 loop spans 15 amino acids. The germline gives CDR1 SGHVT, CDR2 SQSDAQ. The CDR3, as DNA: TGTGCCAGCAGCTTAGTATACGGACAGCTTCAGCCCCAGCATTTT. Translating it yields CASSLVYGQLQPQHF.

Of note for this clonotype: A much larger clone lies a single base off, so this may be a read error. In DNA, the CDR3 is TGCGCCCGCAGCCAAGTGGGAGGGTTCGAGCAGTACTTC. This codes for CARSQVGGFEQYF. The chain recombines TRBV4-1 with TRBJ2-7; 7 nucleotides line up with TRBD2. In germline, CDR1 is MGHRA, CDR2 YSYEKL. The CDR3 contains 13 residues.

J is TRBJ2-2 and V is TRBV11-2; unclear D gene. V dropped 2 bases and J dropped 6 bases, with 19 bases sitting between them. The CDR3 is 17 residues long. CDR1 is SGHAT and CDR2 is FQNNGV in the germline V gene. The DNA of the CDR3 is TGTGCCAGCAGCTTACCGCCCTGGGCAGGCCAGCCCGGGGAGCTGTTTTTT. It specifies CASSLPPWAGQPGELFF.

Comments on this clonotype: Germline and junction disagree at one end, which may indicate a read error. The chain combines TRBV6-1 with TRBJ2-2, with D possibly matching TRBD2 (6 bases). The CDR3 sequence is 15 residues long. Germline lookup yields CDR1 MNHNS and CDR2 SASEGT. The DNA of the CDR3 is TGTGCCAGCAGTGAATTCCGGACCCCAACCGGGGGGCTGTTTTTT. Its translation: CASSEFRTPTGGLFF.

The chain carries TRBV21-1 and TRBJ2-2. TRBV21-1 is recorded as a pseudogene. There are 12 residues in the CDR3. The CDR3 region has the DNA TGTGCCAGCAGCAAGGGAACCGGGGAGCTGTTTTTT. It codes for CASSKGTGELFF.

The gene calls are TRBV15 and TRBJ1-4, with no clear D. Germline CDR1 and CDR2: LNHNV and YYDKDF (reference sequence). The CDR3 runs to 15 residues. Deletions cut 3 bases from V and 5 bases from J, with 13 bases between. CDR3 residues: CATSSLPEGNEKLFF. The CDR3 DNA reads TGTGCCACCAGCAGCTTACCAGAAGGGAATGAAAAACTGTTTTTT.

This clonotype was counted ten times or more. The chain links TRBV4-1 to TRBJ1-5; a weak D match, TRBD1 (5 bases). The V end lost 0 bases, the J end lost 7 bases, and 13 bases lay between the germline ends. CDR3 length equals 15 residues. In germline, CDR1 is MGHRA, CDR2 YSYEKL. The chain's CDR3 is CASSQDERGAQPQHF. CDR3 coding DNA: TGCGCCAGCAGCCAAGATGAAAGGGGCGCGCAGCCCCAGCATTTT.

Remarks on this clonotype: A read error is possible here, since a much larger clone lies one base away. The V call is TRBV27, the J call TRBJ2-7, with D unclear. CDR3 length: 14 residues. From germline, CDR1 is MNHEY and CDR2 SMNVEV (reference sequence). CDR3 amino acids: CASSLGPHSYEQHF. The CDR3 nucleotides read TGTGCCAGCAGTTTAGGGCCTCACTCCTACGAGCAGCACTTC.

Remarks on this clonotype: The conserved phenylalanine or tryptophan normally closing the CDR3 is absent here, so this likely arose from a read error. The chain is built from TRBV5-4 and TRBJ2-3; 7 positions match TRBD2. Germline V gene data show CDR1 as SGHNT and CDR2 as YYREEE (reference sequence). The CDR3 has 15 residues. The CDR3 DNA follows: TGTGCCAGCAGTTTGCTAGCGGCCGGCACAGATGCGCAGTATTAT. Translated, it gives CASSLLAAGTDAQYY.

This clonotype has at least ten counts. CDR3 residues: CASKMGQGVTEAFF. CDR3 DNA: TGTGCCAGCAAGATGGGACAGGGGGTCACTGAAGCTTTCTTT. The genes are TRBV5-6 and TRBJ1-1; 11 bases agree with TRBD1. The germline gives CDR1 SGHDT, CDR2 YYEEEE. Losses at the gene ends were 6 bases for V and 4 bases for J; bases not matched to a gene: 5. The length of the CDR3 is 14 residues.

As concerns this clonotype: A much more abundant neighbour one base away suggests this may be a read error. CDR3 nucleotides: TGTGCCGGCAGCTTGAGCTTTAATGAAAAACTGTTTTTT. Its translation is CAGSLSFNEKLFF. The V call is TRBV5-8, the J call TRBJ1-4; the D is unclear. Looked up from germline, CDR1 is SGHTS and CDR2 is YDEGEE. The CDR3 covers 13 residues.

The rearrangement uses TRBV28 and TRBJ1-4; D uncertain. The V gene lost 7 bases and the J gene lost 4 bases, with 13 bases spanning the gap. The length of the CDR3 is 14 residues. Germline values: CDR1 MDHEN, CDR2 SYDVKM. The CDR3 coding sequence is TGTGCCAGCACCCCCGGAGATTATAATGAAAAACTGTTTTTT. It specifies CASTPGDYNEKLFF.

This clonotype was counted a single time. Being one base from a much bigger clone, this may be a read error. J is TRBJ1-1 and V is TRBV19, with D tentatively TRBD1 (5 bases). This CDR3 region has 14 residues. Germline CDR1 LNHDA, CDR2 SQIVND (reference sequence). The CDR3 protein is CASGIVPKGTEAFF. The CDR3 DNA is TGTGCCAGTGGTATAGTTCCGAAGGGGACTGAAGCTTTCTTT.